This T cell receptor beta chain was captured by sequencing in a study of response to subunit inactivated influenza vaccine. Whole-study results and caveats: Few new T cells, the authors suggested, are recruited by each seasonal influenza vaccination.

TCRdb recomputed calls from the RT-PCR reads with MiXCR, one row per CDR3 protein. This table has hundreds of thousands of distinct CDR3 sequences, 11% to 15% appearing once. Details on this clonotype: Its antigen is not known.

The V end was cut by 1 base, the J end by 7 bases, with 17 bases between. CDR3 length: 15 amino acids. Germline CDR1 and CDR2: SEHNR and FQNEAQ (reference sequence). The chain combines TRBV7-9 with TRBJ2-7; D might be TRBD1 or TRBD2, each matching 5 bases. This TCR was recovered from a man aged 50-60 years who received an inactivated influenza vaccine. The source material was PBMCs from blood, sampled roughly 2 weeks before vaccination. The CDR3 DNA sequence: TGTGCCAGCAGCTTAGGTCGGGGACCCCCTTCAGAGCAGTACTTC. Translating it yields CASSLGRGPPSEQYF.